This T cell receptor (beta chain) was obtained from a study of shared clonotypes between healthy human individuals. Investigators divided CD4+ cells into CD45RA+ naive and CD45RA-negative memory subsets. V lost 4 bases to trimming and J lost 5 bases, with 11 bases between them. The germline V gene encodes CDR1 SGHNT and CDR2 YYREEE (reference sequence). This CDR3 is 13 amino acids long. Clones were sequenced by immunoSEQ multiplex PCR, and TCRdb holds only the in-frame ones, with some missing. The sample holds about 1 million clones, approximately 68% seen once. This rearrangement joins TRBV5-4 to TRBJ2-3; D might be TRBD2 (5 bases). What was sequenced was memory CD4+ T cells sorted from blood. Subset given: CD45RA-negative fraction. This clonotype was sampled from a man between 18 and 35 years old in good health. CDR3 DNA: TGTGCCAGCAGCGTGGACTGGGGAGATACGCAGTATTTT. This codes for CASSVDWGDTQYF.